Sequencing of this TCR beta chain was carried out in a study of cytomegalovirus exposure and HLA in healthy donors. Overall study results and limits: Later, an analysis found that TCR clusters from the first cohort tended to co-occur in the 90 to 150 validation repertoires. Using the classifier, cytomegalovirus status was reportedly diagnosed with high specificity and sensitivity.

The donors formed part of the approximately 130-subject validation cohort, distinct from the 666-subject first cohort. The method was immunoSEQ multiplex PCR; TCRdb's version includes in-frame clones alone and lacks a portion of them. The sample consists of 95,000 to 150,000 clones, roughly 90% of them appearing once. To note about this clone: Its antigen is not identified.

V shed 2 bases and J 0 bases; nucleotides not matched to a gene: 3. Germline-derived CDR1 and CDR2 are SGHNT and YYREEE (reference sequence). The CDR3 runs 15 residues. The clonotype originates from a woman between 18 and 29 years old in good health and CMV-seropositive. This chain uses TRBV5-4 with TRBJ1-1; TRBD1 matches 8 bases. What was sequenced was PBMCs. CDR3 amino acids: CASSFSGGLNTEAFF. The CDR3 DNA reads as TGTGCCAGCAGCTTCTCAGGGGGCCTGAACACTGAAGCTTTCTTT.